The clone carrying this TCR beta chain was counted many times. Its antigen is not identified. PCR was performed a second time for 7 to 11 cycles using a sample-barcoded 5' primer and a J-beta primer mix. TCRdb reanalysed the 5' RACE reads using MiXCR and keeps one entry per CDR3 protein. The sample holds about a million distinct CDR3 sequences, about 51% seen once. These data belong to a study of blood T cells in healthy people across ages. General observations from the study: Versus aged donors, long-lived donors had higher diversity and more naive CD4+ cells. Diversity estimates from one million T cells were considered underestimates.

Every sample yielded at least 6.5 million isolated PBMCs. Trimming pared 4 bases from V and 8 bases from J, leaving 15 bases between. The V gene's germline CDR1 is LGHNA and CDR2 YNFKEQ. This CDR3 spans 14 amino acids. This sequence joins TRBV4-2 and TRBJ2-1, with D uncertain. The receptor was derived from a woman aged 55-69 years in good health. Sequenced sample: blood. CDR3 residues: CASSPSRITHEQFF. DNA for the CDR3: TGTGCCAGCAGCCCAAGCAGGATTACCCATGAGCAGTTCTTC.